A selection of T cell receptor beta chains follows, all from one sample in a study of blood T cell repertoires in COVID-19. Some clones are missing from TCRdb's copy, which holds only in-frame ones; the method was immunoSEQ multiplex PCR. The profile shows more than 95,000 clones, 85% to 90% of them singletons. The sequencing input was peripheral blood. The receptors come from a human donor in a cohort sampled during active COVID-19. Each CDR3 is given with its conserved first and last residue. The D gene is left open where the match is weak. A clone size is listed for some rows: how often the clone was seen (once, few, many), or a class if it is expanded.

>TRBJ1-1|TRBV3-1/TRBV3-2|-|-
TGTGCCAGCAGCCAAGGGCCCTCAGGGGCGGCTGAAGCTTTCTTT
CASSQGPSGAAEAFF
>TRBJ1-2|TRBV3-1/TRBV3-2|-|-
TGTGCCAGCAGCCAAGATGGGCAGCCCTATGGCTACACCTTC
CASSQDGQPYGYTF
>TRBJ1-4|TRBV6-1|-|TRBD1
TGTGCCAGCAGTGCCAACCAGATAAGACAGGGGCGAGATGAAAAACTGTTTTTT
CASSANQIRQGRDEKLFF
>TRBJ2-3|TRBV7-9|-|TRBD2
TGTGCCAGCAGCCAGGGGACTAGCGGTTTCACAGATACGCAGTATTTT
CASSQGTSGFTDTQYF
>TRBJ1-5|TRBV19|-|-
TGTGCCAGTAGCCTACCCCTGGGGGCAAAGGGCAATCAGCCCCAGCATTTT
CASSLPLGAKGNQPQHF
>TRBJ2-7|TRBV29-1|-|-
TGCAGCGTTGAAGACGGGACAACCGGGTACGAGCAGTACTTC
CSVEDGTTGYEQYF
>TRBJ2-2|TRBV11-2|-|-
TGTGCCAGCAGCTTAGATCAGGTCGGGGAGCTGTTTTTT
CASSLDQVGELFF
>TRBJ2-5|TRBV29-1|-|TRBD2
TGCAGCGTTGAAACTAGCGGAGAGACCCAGTACTTC
CSVETSGETQYF
>TRBJ1-1|TRBV27|-|-
TGTGCCAGCAGTCCTTTGGCCATGAACACTGAAGCTTTCTTT
CASSPLAMNTEAFF
>TRBJ1-2|TRBV28|-|TRBD1
TGTGCCAGCAGTTTTGGACAGGACTATGGCTACACCTTC
CASSFGQDYGYTF
>TRBJ2-2|TRBV27|-|-
TGTGCCAGCAGTTTATCTCTCGGGGGAGGGGAGCTGTTTTTT
CASSLSLGGGELFF
>TRBJ1-1|TRBV7-8|-|TRBD1
TGTGCCAGCAGCTGGACGGTGGTGGACAGGGGGACTGAAGCTTTCTTT
CASSWTVVDRGTEAFF
>TRBJ2-1|TRBV19|-|TRBD1
TGTGCCAGTAGTCGGGGACAGGGTGTCCATGAGCAGTTCTTC
CASSRGQGVHEQFF
>TRBJ2-5|TRBV28|-|-
TGTGCCAGCAGTTTGGGCCTTCAGAGAGAGACCCAGTACTTC
CASSLGLQRETQYF
>TRBJ1-1|TRBV7-9|-|-
TGTGCCAGCACCGAGTGGGGCAGGGTAGAAGCTTTCTTT
CASTEWGRVEAFF
>TRBJ1-2|TRBV30|-|TRBD1
TGTGCCTGGAGTGAAGGACAGGACTATGGCTACACCTTC
CAWSEGQDYGYTF
>TRBJ1-1|TRBV27|-|-
TGTGCCAGCAGCCCACAGGGAAACACTGAAGCTTTCTTT
CASSPQGNTEAFF
>TRBJ2-1|TRBV7-9|-|TRBD1
TGTGCCAGCAGCCTGGGACAGAACAATGAGCAGTTCTTC
CASSLGQNNEQFF
>TRBJ1-2|TRBV19|-|TRBD1
TGTGCCAGTAGTGTACAGGGGGCCCCCAACTATGGCTACACCTTC
CASSVQGAPNYGYTF
>TRBJ2-1|TRBV7-9|-|-
TGTGCCAGCAGCTTCCAGGTTTACAATGAGCAGTTCTTC
CASSFQVYNEQFF
>TRBJ1-5|TRBV27|few|-
TGTGCCAGCAGTTTAAGCAGGGTCTTCGATAGCAATCAGCCCCAGCATTTT
CASSLSRVFDSNQPQHF
>TRBJ1-2|TRBV19|-|-
TGTGCCAGTAGATCGGTGGGGACAACTAACTATGGCTACACCTTC
CASRSVGTTNYGYTF
>TRBJ2-2|TRBV11-2|-|TRBD1
TGTGCCAGCAGCCCTCAGACAGGGACGGGCACCGGGGAGCTGTTTTTT
CASSPQTGTGTGELFF
>TRBJ2-6|TRBV1|-|-
TGCACCAGCACCACAGGGTCTGGGGCCAACGTCCTGACTTTC
CTSTTGSGANVLTF
>TRBJ1-4|TRBV18|-|-
TGTGCCAGCTCACCAGGATTCGGGAATGAAAAACTGTTTTTT
CASSPGFGNEKLFF
>TRBJ2-5|TRBV27|-|-
TGTGCCAGCGCACGAGGACAGTTGCAAGAGACCCAGTACTTC
CASARGQLQETQYF
>TRBJ2-2|TRBV28|-|-
TGTGCCAGCGTCCGGGCAGGGCGCACCGGGGAGCTGTTTTTT
CASVRAGRTGELFF
>TRBJ1-1|TRBV5-1|-|TRBD1
TGCGCCAGCAGCGCCGGGACAGGGCCCTATGAAGCTTTCTTT
CASSAGTGPYEAFF
>TRBJ2-1|TRBV6-2/TRBV6-3|-|-
TGTGCCAGCAGTTATAGTGAGCAACAGTCCCAGTTCTTC
CASSYSEQQSQFF
>TRBJ1-1|TRBV5-1|-|TRBD1
TGCGCCAGCAGCGCCGTCCCGGGACAGGGGTGGAACACTGAAGCTTTCTTT
CASSAVPGQGWNTEAFF
>TRBJ2-2|TRBV28|-|-
TGTGCCAGCAGCCCTCAAGACAGACTTTGGAACACCGGGGAGCTGTTTTTT
CASSPQDRLWNTGELFF
>TRBJ2-2|TRBV28|-|-
TGTGCCAGCAGTTTGACTCGTAAGGGAGGCACCGGGGAGCTGTTTTTT
CASSLTRKGGTGELFF
>TRBJ2-5|TRBV5-1|-|-
TGCGCCAGCAGCATCGAAGAGACCCAGTACTTC
CASSIEETQYF
>TRBJ2-7|TRBV4-3|-|TRBD2
TGCGCCAGCAGCCAAGTCGGGGGAGGGTCCTACGAGCAGTACTTC
CASSQVGGGSYEQYF
>TRBJ2-7|TRBV7-2|-|TRBD1
TGTGCCAGCAGCTTAGACAGGGGCACTCGCGAGCAGTACTTC
CASSLDRGTREQYF
>TRBJ2-3|TRBV28|-|-
TGTGCCAGCAGTTTAGGAGGCTCGGCAGATACGCAGTATTTT
CASSLGGSADTQYF
>TRBJ1-2|TRBV29-1|once|TRBD1
TGCAGCGTTAAGGGAAGGTCAGGGGGTGGCTACACCTTC
CSVKGRSGGGYTF
>TRBJ1-2|TRBV6-1|-|-
TGTGCCAGCAGTGAAGAATTATCCTATGGCTACACCTTC
CASSEELSYGYTF
>TRBJ1-2|TRBV19|-|TRBD1
TGTGCCAGTAGTGACAGGGGAATGAGTGGCTACACCTTC
CASSDRGMSGYTF
>TRBJ1-1|TRBV5-4|-|-
TGTGCCAGCAGCTCCGGAGGAGGGGTTGGAGTAGCTTTCTTT
CASSSGGGVGVAFF
>TRBJ2-6|TRBV19|-|-
TGTGCCAGTAGTATTCCCGCAGGGCGGCCTGGGGCCAACGTCCTGACTTTC
CASSIPAGRPGANVLTF
>TRBJ1-2|TRBV2|-|TRBD1
TGTGCCACTTTCCGGGACAGGGGGGAGGTCACCTTC
CATFRDRGEVTF
>TRBJ2-7|TRBV2|-|TRBD1
TGTGCCAGCAGTGAACTACAGGGGACCTCCTACGAGCAGTACTTC
CASSELQGTSYEQYF
>TRBJ2-1|TRBV29-1|-|TRBD2
TGCAGCGTTGAACGGACTAGCGGGATTTGGAGTGAGCAGTTCTTC
CSVERTSGIWSEQFF
>TRBJ2-3|TRBV19|-|-
TGTGCCAGTAGCCCAGCGGGCCTATACACAGATACGCAGTATTTT
CASSPAGLYTDTQYF
>TRBJ2-3|TRBV7-3|-|-
TGTGCCAGCAGCCCGAGTAGGGGGAAAGATACGCAGTATTTT
CASSPSRGKDTQYF
>TRBJ1-4|TRBV28|-|TRBD1
TGTGCCTCGAACAGGGGAACTAATGAAAAACTGTTTTTT
CASNRGTNEKLFF
>TRBJ2-1|TRBV7-9|-|TRBD2
TGTGCCAGCAGCTACCGGACTAGCGGAAAGTACAATGAGCAGTTCTTC
CASSYRTSGKYNEQFF
>TRBJ2-5|TRBV2|-|-
TGTGCCAGCAGTAAGACACCTTACCAAGAGACCCAGTACTTC
CASSKTPYQETQYF
>TRBJ1-2|TRBV2|-|-
TGTGCCAGCAGTGAAGCGCTTCGACAGCGTTCCTATGGCTACACCTTC
CASSEALRQRSYGYTF
>TRBJ2-1|TRBV21-1|once|-
TGTGCCAGCAGCAAAGGAGGCACCCTTGGACTAGCGGGGGGAGGGTCCTACAATGAGCAGTTCTTC
CASSKGGTLGLAGGGSYNEQFF
>TRBJ2-4|TRBV12-5|once|TRBD1
TGTGCTAGTGGTTTGTGGTTCGGGGACAGGGGATCGAACATTCAGTACTTC
CASGLWFGDRGSNIQYF
>TRBJ2-3|TRBV7-8|-|TRBD2
TGTGCCAGCAGCCAGCGCCAGCGGGAGGAGACAGATACGCAGTATTTT
CASSQRQREETDTQYF
>TRBJ2-7|TRBV5-1|-|TRBD2
TGCGCCAGCAGCATAAATGGACTAGCGGGAGACGAGCAGTACTTC
CASSINGLAGDEQYF
>TRBJ2-1|TRBV9|-|TRBD2
TGTGCCAGCAGCGTAGCTACATCGTTGACTAGCGGGAGGGTTAATGAGCAGTTCTTC
CASSVATSLTSGRVNEQFF
>TRBJ1-1|TRBV28|-|-
TGTGCCAGCAGGCCGGGGGGGATGAACACTGAAGCTTTCTTT
CASRPGGMNTEAFF
>TRBJ2-2|TRBV9|-|TRBD2
TGTGCCAGCAACGCAGGCGGGACTAGCGGGAGGTCCGGGGAGCTGTTTTTT
CASNAGGTSGRSGELFF
>TRBJ2-1|TRBV9|-|-
TGTGCCAGCAGCCCCCCGGGGAAGAATGAGCAGTTCTTC
CASSPPGKNEQFF